These 32 T cell receptor beta chains were all obtained from the same sample, sequenced in a study of T cells in Graves' hyperthyroidism and ophthalmopathy. RNA transcripts were the template for amplifying TCR beta CDR3 regions. A first-round RT-PCR of the TCR CDR3 used the HTBI primer set. TCRdb redid the calling of the multiplex PCR reads with MiXCR, one entry per CDR3 protein. The sample includes more than 350,000 distinct CDR3 sequences, 14% to 15% of them seen just once. Sequenced sample: blood. Source of these receptors: a woman aged 25 to 39 with Graves' hyperthyroidism.

This clonotype was picked up a small number of times. The chain couples TRBV5-1 to TRBJ2-7; a possible D gene is TRBD2 (6 bases). V gave up 3 bases and J gave up 3 bases, with 13 bases separating them. The CDR3 has 14 amino acids. Germline CDR1 reads SGHRS; CDR2 reads YFSETQ. The CDR3 region has the DNA TGCGCCAGCAGCTCCCAGGGAGGCGGCTACGAGCAGTACTTC. Amino acids: CASSSQGGGYEQYF.

This clonotype was recorded many times. This chain uses TRBV2 with TRBJ2-7; either TRBD1 or TRBD2 may fit D (5 bases each). The germline V gene has CDR1 SNHLY and CDR2 FYNNEI. The CDR3 loop spans 15 amino acids. The V end lost 3 bases, the J end lost 3 bases, and 15 bases lay between the germline ends. The CDR3 sequence: CASSEGVAVSYEQYF. The CDR3 bases are TGTGCCAGCAGTGAGGGGGTGGCTGTCAGCTACGAGCAGTACTTC.

The sample holds many counts of this clonotype. The chain uses TRBV20-1 and TRBJ2-5; unclear D gene. V lost 3 bases and J lost 4, with 15 bases in between. CDR3 length equals 14 residues. CDR1 is DFQATT, CDR2 SNEGSKA, per germline (reference sequence). CDR3: CSARDGSMGETQYF. The CDR3 nucleotides read TGCAGTGCTAGGGACGGTAGCATGGGAGAGACCCAGTACTTC.

This clonotype was seen repeatedly, ten times or more. V usage is TRBV11-2 and J usage is TRBJ1-4; 9 bases are shared with TRBD1. J was trimmed by 12 bases and V by 5 bases; bases with no gene match: 10. CDR1 is SGHAT and CDR2 is FQNNGV in the germline V gene. This CDR3 is 14 amino acids long. The CDR3, as DNA: TGTGCCAGCAGCCCGCCCACTCGACAGGGGGAACTGTTTTTT. Translated, it gives CASSPPTRQGELFF.

Comment on this clonotype: This may stem from a read error, because a much larger clone lies one nucleotide away. This sequence joins TRBV6-1 and TRBJ1-1; D not resolved. CDR1 and CDR2 (germline): MNHNS, SASEGT. The CDR3 extends over 14 amino acids. The germline V and J ends were trimmed by 2 bases and 0 bases, with 7 bases remaining between them. The CDR3 sequence: CASSESEMNTEAFF. CDR3 bases: TGTGCCAGCAGTGAATCAGAGATGAACACTGAAGCTTTCTTT.

Ten or more counts support this clonotype. The V gene is TRBV5-1, the J gene TRBJ1-2; 10 nucleotides agree with TRBD1. This CDR3 comprises 14 residues. The V and J ends lost 3 bases and 4 bases, in that order; junction bases with no gene match: 3. Germline CDR1 and CDR2: SGHRS and YFSETQ. CDR3 bases: TGCGCCAGCAGCTCGGACAGGGGGGGCTATGGCTACACCTTC. Amino acids: CASSSDRGGYGYTF.

The table lists this clonotype with many counts. V usage is TRBV12-3 or TRBV12-4 and J usage is TRBJ1-1; D gene ambiguous. The CDR3 length is 12 residues. Trimming left V 6 bases short and J 8 bases short, with 13 bases between. This CDR3 reads CASSNGPGEAFF. CDR3 DNA: TGTGCCAGCAGCAACGGACCCGGGGAAGCTTTCTTT.

This clonotype was observed many times. The rearrangement joins TRBV5-1 to TRBJ1-2; D perhaps matches TRBD1 (6 bases). Germline CDR1 is SGHRS and CDR2 is YFSETQ. The CDR3 has 16 residues. Trimming left V 0 bases short and J 7 bases short, with 19 bases between. CDR3 in DNA: TGCGCCAGCAGCTTGGTCTCACCGGGACAACGGGGTGGCTACACCTTC. Its protein product is CASSLVSPGQRGGYTF. Combining the CDR3 with reference TRBV5-1 and TRBJ1-2 gives the whole variable domain KAGVTQTPRYLIKTRGQQVTLSCSPISGHRSVSWYQQTPGQGLQFLFEYFSETQRNKGNFPGRFSGRQFSNSRSEMNVSTLELGDSALYLCASSLVSPGQRGGYTFGSGTRLTVV.

This clonotype was counted between two and nine times. The V call is TRBV7-6, the J call TRBJ2-7; no clear D. The CDR3 totals 12 residues. Germline CDR1 is SGHVS and CDR2 is FNYEAQ. V was trimmed by 8 bases and J by 2 bases, leaving 10 bases between them. This chain's CDR3 is CASSGITYEQYF. In nucleotides, the CDR3 is TGTGCCAGCTCAGGCATCACCTACGAGCAGTACTTC.

This clonotype was seen many times. The rearrangement links TRBV20-1 to TRBJ2-1; 11 nucleotides align to TRBD2. The germline V gene encodes CDR1 DFQATT and CDR2 SNEGSKA (reference sequence). Trimming at V came to 4 bases and at J to 6 bases, leaving 5 bases not matched to a gene. The CDR3 has 14 amino acids. The CDR3 region has the DNA TGCAGTGCTAAGCTTACTAGCGGGAGCAATGAGCAGTTCTTC. It yields the protein CSAKLTSGSNEQFF.

Points on this clonotype: This may be a read error, as it is one base from a much larger clone. This rearrangement joins TRBV5-8 to TRBJ2-4, with TRBD1 matching over 9 bases. This CDR3 is 15 amino acids long. V trimming: 5 bases; J trimming: 7 bases; junction bases outside the gene matches: 10. CDR1 and CDR2 from the germline V gene are SGHTS and YDEGEE. CDR3 nucleotide sequence: TGTGCCAGCAGGAAAAAGACAGGGGGGGTGAACATTCAGTACTTC. Translation gives CASRKKTGGVNIQYF.

This clonotype was seen at least ten times. The V and J genes are TRBV12-3 or TRBV12-4 and TRBJ2-2; 13 positions agree with TRBD2. V gave up 6 bases and J gave up 4 bases; unmatched junction bases: 8. CDR3 length equals 17 residues. Here the CDR3 DNA reads TGTGCCAGCAGACCTAAACTAGCGGGAGGGCCCACCGGGGAGCTGTTTTTT. Translated, it gives CASRPKLAGGPTGELFF.

This chain links TRBV4-1 with TRBJ2-1; D gene ambiguous. Germline lookup yields CDR1 MGHRA and CDR2 YSYEKL. Trimming took 3 bases from V and 5 from J, leaving 11 bases between them. This CDR3 is 14 amino acids long. The CDR3, as DNA: TGCGCCAGCAGCCAGCTGGAGAACAACAATGAGCAGTTCTTC. Translation gives CASSQLENNNEQFF.

This clonotype was counted many times. The chain uses TRBV20-1 and TRBJ1-4, with 9 bases that match TRBD1. Trimming cost V 1 base and J 6 bases; bases outside gene matches: 6. The CDR3 is 15 amino acids. Looked up from germline, CDR1 is DFQATT and CDR2 is SNEGSKA (reference sequence). The CDR3 is CSARVQGAADEKLFF. Here the CDR3 DNA reads TGCAGTGCTAGAGTACAGGGGGCGGCGGATGAAAAACTGTTTTTT.

Many counts were recorded for this clonotype. The gene calls are TRBV7-3 and TRBJ2-3; possibly TRBD1 or TRBD2 for D (5 bases each). The CDR3 has 17 residues. Germline V lookup: CDR1 SGHTA, CDR2 FQGTGA. With 0 bases removed from V and 2 bases from J, the gap between germline ends came to 15 bases. The CDR3 here is CASSLTGTLKSTDTQYF. CDR3 nucleotides: TGTGCCAGCAGCTTAACTGGGACCCTAAAATCCACAGATACGCAGTATTTT.

In this sample, this clonotype turned up a few times. The chain combines TRBV16 with TRBJ1-3; tentatively, D is TRBD1 (5 bases). The germline V gene encodes CDR1 KGHSY and CDR2 FQNENV. The CDR3 extends over 14 amino acids. The ends were cut back, 4 bases at V and 2 bases at J, with 9 bases in the middle. CDR3 loop: CASSPSRAGNTIYF. As DNA, the CDR3 is TGTGCCAGCAGCCCCTCCAGGGCTGGAAACACCATATATTTT.

This clonotype has more than one count but fewer than ten. The chain recombines TRBV28 with TRBJ2-7; D perhaps matches TRBD1 (7 bases). From germline, CDR1 is MDHEN and CDR2 SYDVKM. This CDR3 region has 15 residues. Trimming removed 6 bases from V and 2 bases from J, with 17 bases in between. CDR3 DNA sequence: TGTGCCAGCAGATCGACAGGGAGGCAAGCCTACGAGCAGTACTTC. It translates to CASRSTGRQAYEQYF.

This rearrangement joins TRBV7-2 to TRBJ2-7; D not resolved. V lost 2 bases and J lost 3, with 8 bases in between. This CDR3 is built from 13 residues. The germline CDR1 and CDR2 sequences are SGHTA and FQGNSA. The CDR3 sequence: CASSLPLNYEQYF. Written as DNA, the CDR3 is TGTGCCAGCAGCTTACCCCTAAACTACGAGCAGTACTTC.

In its sample, this clonotype was seen once. The chain has TRBV27 and TRBJ2-5; D tentatively fits TRBD1 or TRBD2 (6 bases each). The CDR3 sequence is 13 residues long. V was trimmed by 8 bases and J by 2 bases, leaving 12 bases between them. CDR1 MNHEY and CDR2 SMNVEV come from the germline V gene (reference sequence). CDR3: CASGGGRQETQYF. The CDR3 bases are TGTGCCAGCGGAGGGGGAAGACAAGAGACCCAGTACTTC.

This clonotype has at least ten counts. The chain joins TRBV20-1 to TRBJ2-5, with 16 bases fitting TRBD2. J lost 7 bases, V lost 3 bases, and 8 bases had no gene match. Germline V CDR1 and CDR2: DFQATT, SNEGSKA (reference sequence). This CDR3 comprises 16 residues. The CDR3 spells CSARGTSGRAPGTQYF. The CDR3 nucleotides read TGCAGTGCTAGGGGGACTAGCGGGAGGGCTCCGGGGACCCAGTACTTC.

This clonotype came up many times. This chain links TRBV5-1 with TRBJ2-3; D uncertain. Germline values: CDR1 SGHRS, CDR2 YFSETQ. The CDR3 is made up of 13 amino acids. Trimming left V 0 bases short and J 6 bases short, with 8 bases between. CDR3 residues: CASSLAPVDTQYF. The CDR3 nucleotides read TGCGCCAGCAGCTTGGCCCCCGTTGATACGCAGTATTTT.

This clonotype was observed at least ten times. The V gene is TRBV5-1, the J gene TRBJ2-7; a weak D match, TRBD1 (5 bases). Between the trimmed V and J ends, which lost 5 bases and 1 base, there was a span of 10 bases. The CDR3 consists of 13 residues. CDR1 is SGHRS, CDR2 YFSETQ, per germline. The DNA of the CDR3 is TGCGCCAGCAGGGACACGGTATCCTACGAGCAGTACTTC. Translating it yields CASRDTVSYEQYF.

J is TRBJ1-5 and V is TRBV28, with 8 bases matching TRBD1. This CDR3 has 14 residues. Germline CDR1 MDHEN, CDR2 SYDVKM. V lost 5 bases to trimming and J lost 7 bases; unmatched junction nucleotides: 7. The CDR3 sequence: CASSAQTGVQPQHF. DNA of the CDR3: TGTGCCAGCAGTGCCCAGACAGGGGTCCAGCCCCAGCATTTT.

The sample holds many counts of this clonotype. The rearrangement links TRBV20-1 to TRBJ2-7; 9 positions agree with TRBD2. This CDR3 region has 16 residues. V shed 6 bases, J shed 0 bases, and the junction held 12 bases outside the gene matches. Per the germline V gene, CDR1 is DFQATT and CDR2 is SNEGSKA (reference sequence). The CDR3 DNA follows: TGCAGTGCCGTAACTAGCGGGTACCCCAGCTCCTACGAGCAGTACTTC. This translates into CSAVTSGYPSSYEQYF.

This clonotype occurred a few times. The rearrangement uses TRBV24-1 and TRBJ1-1; 10 bases are a match to TRBD1. The CDR3 has 16 residues. Per the germline V gene, CDR1 is KGHDR and CDR2 is SFDVKD. Trimming took 4 bases from V and 5 from J; bases not matched to a gene: 9. CDR3 residues: CATSDKTGGAWTEAFF. The CDR3 coding sequence is TGTGCCACCAGTGACAAGACAGGGGGCGCCTGGACTGAAGCTTTCTTT.

This clonotype turned up a few times. This chain joins TRBV20-1 and TRBJ2-2, with D possibly TRBD2 on 5 matching bases. The CDR3 sequence is 14 residues long. Germline V gene data show CDR1 as DFQATT and CDR2 as SNEGSKA (reference sequence). Trimming stripped 3 bases from V and 7 bases from J, with 15 bases between. CDR3 amino acids: CSASAEGDRGELFF. The CDR3 DNA is TGCAGTGCTAGTGCCGAGGGAGATCGCGGGGAGCTGTTTTTT.

This chain uses TRBV5-6 with TRBJ1-2; 7 nucleotides line up with TRBD1. This CDR3 is 14 amino acids long. V lost 4 bases and J lost 4; bases outside the gene matches: 7. The germline V gene encodes CDR1 SGHDT and CDR2 YYEEEE. In DNA form, the CDR3 reads TGTGCCAGCAGCCGACAGGGTTTTGGCTATGGCTACACCTTC. Translated, it gives CASSRQGFGYGYTF.

This clonotype appeared many times. CDR3 loop: CASRGLAGTYEQYF. CDR3 sequence (DNA): TGTGCCAGCAGAGGACTAGCGGGGACCTACGAGCAGTACTTC. The chain joins TRBV6-1 to TRBJ2-7; 12 bases map to TRBD2. The CDR3 runs 14 residues. Germline CDR1 is MNHNS and CDR2 is SASEGT. V lost 6 bases, J lost 2 bases, and 2 bases stayed unmatched.

The table lists this clonotype with many counts. V gene TRBV7-9 combines with J gene TRBJ2-7; D remains ambiguous. There are 13 residues in the CDR3. From germline, CDR1 is SEHNR and CDR2 FQNEAQ (reference sequence). Trimming took off 6 bases at V and 1 base at J, with 10 bases between the two ends. This CDR3 reads CASSLRNSYEQYF. Written as DNA, the CDR3 is TGTGCCAGCAGTTTAAGGAATTCCTACGAGCAGTACTTC.

This clonotype came up a few times. CDR3 nucleotide sequence: TGTGCCAGCAGTGAAACAGGGGGCTATTCACCCCTCCACTTT. Translation gives CASSETGGYSPLHF. The chain employs TRBV25-1 and TRBJ1-6, with 9 bases identical to TRBD1. This CDR3 has 14 amino acids. The germline CDR1 and CDR2 sequences are MGHDK and SYGVNS. V trimming: 2 bases; J trimming: 8 bases; junction bases outside the gene matches: 1.

In its sample, this clonotype was seen a few times. The chain combines TRBV20-1 with TRBJ1-2, with D possibly TRBD1 on 5 matching bases. The CDR3 is made up of 16 amino acids. V lost 3 bases and J 5 bases, leaving 22 bases between the germline ends. CDR1 is DFQATT, CDR2 SNEGSKA, per germline (reference sequence). The CDR3 spells CSASWGTRSGRYGYTF. CDR3 DNA sequence: TGCAGTGCTAGTTGGGGGACCCGTTCTGGAAGATATGGCTACACCTTC.

The V gene is TRBV9, the J gene TRBJ1-1; no definite D call. The CDR3 runs 14 residues. CDR1 is SGDLS, CDR2 YYNGEE, per germline. V was shortened by 0 bases and J by 3 bases, with 9 bases between the two germline ends. CDR3 residues: CASSVEAGYTEAFF. As DNA, the CDR3 is TGTGCCAGCAGCGTAGAGGCAGGTTACACTGAAGCTTTCTTT.